The 20 T cell receptor beta chains presented below share a single source sample, sequenced in a study of PD-1 blockade in classical Hodgkin lymphoma. Time point noted: cycle 4 day 1 (C4D1), after around six weeks of nivolumab. All trial patients relapsed after autologous stem cell transplantation. TCRdb's table, derived via immunoSEQ multiplex PCR, lists solely in-frame clones and lacks some. The data contain 43,000 or so clones, roughly 73% of them singletons. The material sequenced was peripheral blood mononuclear cells (PBMCs), taken before the fourth cycle of nivolumab. These TCRs come from a human donor with classical Hodgkin lymphoma.

The chain has TRBV2 and TRBJ1-5; a weak D match, TRBD1 (5 bases). Trimming cost V 6 bases and J 3 bases, with 18 bases left between them. Germline values: CDR1 SNHLY, CDR2 FYNNEI. This CDR3 is 16 amino acids long. As DNA, the CDR3 is TGTGCCAGCAGCTTCCCGGGCGGCGGACACAATCAGCCCCAGCATTTT. It translates to CASSFPGGGHNQPQHF.

This sequence joins TRBV28 and TRBJ2-5; D ambiguous. Germline loops: CDR1 MDHEN, CDR2 SYDVKM. The ends were cut back, 3 bases at V and 5 bases at J, with 4 bases in the middle. The CDR3 runs 11 residues. CDR3 amino acids: CASSFRETQYF. The CDR3 nucleotides are TGTGCCAGCAGTTTCCGTGAGACCCAGTACTTC.

This clone was recorded once. This chain links TRBV7-9 with TRBJ2-7; D is uncertain. Trimming shortened V by 2 bases and J by 5 bases, and 13 bases separated the two germline ends. This CDR3 spans 14 amino acids. Germline CDR1 SEHNR, CDR2 FQNEAQ (reference sequence). The CDR3 DNA follows: TGTGCCAGCAGCTTACCTGGGGTAGTCAACGAGCAGTACTTC. Its protein product is CASSLPGVVNEQYF.

Concerning this clone: Other DNA sequences in this specimen translate into the identical CDR3. The genes are TRBV5-1 and TRBJ2-2, with 10 bases lining up with TRBD2. The germline V gene has CDR1 SGHRS and CDR2 YFSETQ. This CDR3 contains 18 residues. J was trimmed by 0 bases and V by 0 bases; bases with no gene match: 5. This CDR3 reads CASSLELAGATNTGELFF. Written as DNA, the CDR3 is TGCGCCAGCAGCTTGGAGCTAGCGGGGGCTACGAACACCGGGGAGCTGTTTTTT.

The chain has TRBV6-5 and TRBJ1-2; D gene ambiguous. This CDR3 is built from 14 residues. CDR1 and CDR2 from the germline V gene are MNHEY and SVGAGI. Trimming shortened V by 5 bases and J by 2 bases, and 12 bases separated the two germline ends. As DNA, the CDR3 is TGTGCCAGCAGTCAAATAGGTGGCAACTATGGCTACACCTTC. Its protein is CASSQIGGNYGYTF.

This chain uses TRBV11-1 with TRBJ1-2; 10 bases map to TRBD1. This CDR3 has 15 residues. CDR1 SGHAT and CDR2 FQDESV come from the germline V gene (reference sequence). The V gene end was trimmed by 5 bases and the J gene end by 4 bases; junction bases not matched to a gene: 7. The CDR3 bases are TGTGCCAGCAGCCTAAGACAGGGGGCGAGCTATGGCTACACCTTC. Amino acids: CASSLRQGASYGYTF.

This chain uses TRBV7-2 with TRBJ2-7; D ambiguous. The germline V gene has CDR1 SGHTA and CDR2 FQGNSA. Trimming took off 3 bases at V and 3 bases at J, with 12 bases between the two ends. The CDR3 length is 14 residues. CDR3 in DNA: TGTGCCAGCAGCTTCCCCGACGCTCACTACGAGCAGTACTTC. Its protein is CASSFPDAHYEQYF.

Here the CDR3 reads CASSYSRSGAYEQYF. In DNA, the CDR3 is TGTGCCAGCAGTTACTCGAGGTCAGGCGCCTACGAGCAGTACTTC. The chain employs TRBV6-5 and TRBJ2-7; no definite D call. V was pared by 0 bases and J by 2 bases, with 11 bases between. Germline CDR1 reads MNHEY; CDR2 reads SVGAGI. CDR3 size: 15 residues.

This chain uses TRBV7-2 with TRBJ2-3, with TRBD2 matching over 10 bases. Per the germline V gene, CDR1 is SGHTA and CDR2 is FQGNSA. CDR3 length equals 14 residues. J was trimmed by 8 bases and V by 7 bases; bases with no gene match: 9. CDR3 nucleotide sequence: TGTGCCAGCACCGGGACTAGCGTCCCAGGTACGCAGTATTTT. Its protein is CASTGTSVPGTQYF.

The gene calls are TRBV7-2 and TRBJ1-4; no definite D call. V lost 4 bases, J lost 7 bases, and 10 bases lay in between. Germline V gene lookup returns CDR1 SGHTA and CDR2 FQGNSA. This CDR3 is built from 13 residues. CDR3 in amino acids: CASSSGAVEKLFF. The CDR3 coding sequence is TGTGCCAGCAGCTCAGGCGCCGTTGAAAAACTGTTTTTT.

V and J are TRBV6-5 and TRBJ2-1; a weak D match, TRBD2 (6 bases). The V and J ends lost 6 bases and 3 bases respectively, with 9 bases between them. This CDR3 contains 13 residues. Germline CDR1 and CDR2: MNHEY and SVGAGI. The CDR3 DNA sequence: TGTGCCAGCAGCCCCGGGGGCTACAATGAGCAGTTCTTC. Its protein product is CASSPGGYNEQFF.

The chain links TRBV2 to TRBJ1-2, with TRBD1 identical over 9 bases. Per the germline V gene, CDR1 is SNHLY and CDR2 is FYNNEI. The CDR3 covers 14 residues. The ends lost 7 bases at V and 4 bases at J; junction bases unmatched: 7. The CDR3 sequence: CASKQGAESYGYTF. CDR3 coding DNA: TGTGCCAGCAAACAGGGGGCAGAAAGCTATGGCTACACCTTC.

V is TRBV9 and J is TRBJ1-5; possibly TRBD1 for D (5 bases). The CDR3 has 15 amino acids. V dropped 2 bases and J dropped 7 bases, with 16 bases sitting between them. Germline CDR1 reads SGDLS; CDR2 reads YYNGEE. The DNA of the CDR3 is TGTGCCAGCAGCGTTGGGGGGACGGACGGGCAGCCCCAGCATTTT. Residues: CASSVGGTDGQPQHF. Filled out from reference TRBV9 and TRBJ1-5, the complete variable domain reads DSGVTQTPKHLITATGQRVTLRCSPRSGDLSVYWYQQSLDQGLQFLIQYYNGEERAKGNILERFSAQQFPDLHSELNLSSLELGDSALYFCASSVGGTDGQPQHFGDGTRLSIL.

The chain recombines TRBV2 with TRBJ1-5; no clear D gene. V lost 3 bases to trimming and J lost 6 bases, with 15 bases between them. CDR1 and CDR2 (germline): SNHLY, FYNNEI. This CDR3 has 15 residues. The CDR3 nucleotides are TGTGCCAGCAGTGAGGGCCTAATAGGAGCTCAGCCCCAGCATTTT. Its protein is CASSEGLIGAQPQHF.

The chain has TRBV7-9 and TRBJ1-2; D remains unclear. CDR1 and CDR2 (germline): SEHNR, FQNEAQ (reference sequence). The CDR3 is made up of 13 amino acids. V was clipped by 5 bases and J by 4 bases, with 11 bases between them. Here the CDR3 reads CASSPQRFYGYTF. Here the CDR3 DNA reads TGTGCCAGCAGCCCCCAAAGATTCTATGGCTACACCTTC.

This rearrangement joins TRBV19 to TRBJ2-3, with 10 bases fitting TRBD2. CDR3 length equals 16 residues. With 6 bases clipped from V and 2 bases from J, the junction kept 8 bases outside the gene matches. Per germline, CDR1 LNHDA and CDR2 SQIVND (reference sequence). The CDR3 loop is CASRKVLAGATDTQYF. The CDR3 DNA sequence: TGTGCCAGTAGGAAGGTCCTAGCGGGGGCCACAGATACGCAGTATTTT.

CDR3 sequence (DNA): TGTGCCAGCAGCTTAAGGGGTATCGAAAGGACCCAGTACTTC. Translation gives CASSLRGIERTQYF. This rearrangement joins TRBV7-2 to TRBJ2-5; D is possibly TRBD1 (5 bases). CDR3 length: 14 amino acids. The V gene's germline CDR1 is SGHTA and CDR2 FQGNSA. V lost 2 bases to trimming and J lost 7 bases, with 14 bases between them.

This rearrangement joins TRBV19 to TRBJ2-7; D tentatively reads TRBD1 or TRBD2 (5 bases each). Germline V lookup: CDR1 LNHDA, CDR2 SQIVND (reference sequence). The length of the CDR3 is 14 residues. The germline V and J ends were trimmed by 8 bases and 3 bases, with 17 bases remaining between them. In DNA, the CDR3 is TGTGCCAGTGGGTTCAGGGCGGGCTTCTACGAGCAGTACTTC. Translating gives CASGFRAGFYEQYF.

This clone is labeled large. The chain carries TRBV6-1 and TRBJ1-6, with 7 nucleotides matching TRBD1. CDR3 length: 14 residues. The trim removed 3 bases at V and 10 bases at J, leaving 6 bases unmatched. Germline CDR1 and CDR2: MNHNS and SASEGT. The CDR3 DNA reads TGTGCCAGCAGTGACATAGGGGGCGCATCACCCCTCCACTTT. Encoded protein: CASSDIGGASPLHF.

The chain joins TRBV4-3 to TRBJ1-5; D unclear. Trimming stripped 0 bases from V and 5 bases from J, with 5 bases between. The CDR3 contains 13 residues. Germline CDR1 reads LGHNA; CDR2 reads YSLEER. The CDR3 DNA sequence: TGCGCCAGCAGCCAAGAAGAGGATCAGCCCCAGCATTTT. This encodes CASSQEEDQPQHF.